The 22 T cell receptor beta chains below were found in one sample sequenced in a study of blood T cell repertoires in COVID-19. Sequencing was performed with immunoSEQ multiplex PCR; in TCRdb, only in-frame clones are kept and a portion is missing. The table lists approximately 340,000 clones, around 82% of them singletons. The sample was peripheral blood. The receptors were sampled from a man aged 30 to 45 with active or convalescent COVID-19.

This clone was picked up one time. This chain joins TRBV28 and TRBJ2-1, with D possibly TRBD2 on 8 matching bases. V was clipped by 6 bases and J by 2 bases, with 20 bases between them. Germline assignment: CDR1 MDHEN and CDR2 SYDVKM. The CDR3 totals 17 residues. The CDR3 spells CASSQGGLAGTYNEQFF. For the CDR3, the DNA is TGTGCCAGCAGCCAGGGGGGGCTAGCGGGCACCTACAATGAGCAGTTCTTC.

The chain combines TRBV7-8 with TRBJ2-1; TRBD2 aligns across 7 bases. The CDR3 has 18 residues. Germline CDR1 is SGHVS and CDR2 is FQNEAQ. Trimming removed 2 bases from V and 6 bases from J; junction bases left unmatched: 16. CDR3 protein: CASSLKASSGYLFNEQFF. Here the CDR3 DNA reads TGTGCCAGCAGCTTAAAAGCGTCTAGCGGTTACCTGTTCAATGAGCAGTTCTTC.

The CDR3 protein is CASSSPPLAGSYEQYF. CDR3 coding DNA: TGTGCCAGCAGTTCTCCACCACTAGCGGGATCGTACGAGCAGTACTTC. This chain uses TRBV28 with TRBJ2-7; 10 bases map to TRBD2. V lost 4 bases, J lost 4 bases, and 10 bases stayed unmatched. In germline, CDR1 is MDHEN, CDR2 SYDVKM. There are 16 residues in the CDR3.

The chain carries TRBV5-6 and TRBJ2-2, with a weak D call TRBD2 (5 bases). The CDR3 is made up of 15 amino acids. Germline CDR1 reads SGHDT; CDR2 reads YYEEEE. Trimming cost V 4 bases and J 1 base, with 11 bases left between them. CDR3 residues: CASSPGAGNTGELFF. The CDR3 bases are TGTGCCAGCAGCCCCGGTGCGGGGAACACCGGGGAGCTGTTTTTT.

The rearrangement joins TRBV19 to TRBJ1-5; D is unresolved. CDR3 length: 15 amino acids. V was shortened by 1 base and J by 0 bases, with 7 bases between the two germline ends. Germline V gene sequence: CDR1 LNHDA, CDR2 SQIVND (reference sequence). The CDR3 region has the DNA TGTGCCAGTAGTATAGTCAGGTATAGCAATCAGCCCCAGCATTTT. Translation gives CASSIVRYSNQPQHF.

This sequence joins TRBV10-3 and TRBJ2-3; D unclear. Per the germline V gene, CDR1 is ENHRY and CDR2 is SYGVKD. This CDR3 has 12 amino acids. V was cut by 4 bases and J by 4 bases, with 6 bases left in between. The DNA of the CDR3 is TGTGCCATCAGTGGACAAGCAGATACGCAGTATTTT. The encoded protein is CAISGQADTQYF.

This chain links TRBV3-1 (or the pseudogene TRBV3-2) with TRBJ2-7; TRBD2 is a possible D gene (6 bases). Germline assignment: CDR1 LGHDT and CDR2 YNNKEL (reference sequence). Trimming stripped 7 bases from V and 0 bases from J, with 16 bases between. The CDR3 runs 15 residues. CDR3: CASTGWAGSSYEQYF. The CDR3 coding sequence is TGTGCCAGCACCGGTTGGGCGGGGAGCTCCTACGAGCAGTACTTC.

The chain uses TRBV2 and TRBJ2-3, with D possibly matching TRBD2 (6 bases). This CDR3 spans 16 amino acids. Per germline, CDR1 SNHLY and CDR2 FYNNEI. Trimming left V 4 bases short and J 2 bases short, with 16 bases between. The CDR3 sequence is CASSGRSGGVTDTQYF. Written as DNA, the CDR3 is TGTGCCAGCAGTGGTCGCTCGGGCGGGGTCACAGATACGCAGTATTTT.

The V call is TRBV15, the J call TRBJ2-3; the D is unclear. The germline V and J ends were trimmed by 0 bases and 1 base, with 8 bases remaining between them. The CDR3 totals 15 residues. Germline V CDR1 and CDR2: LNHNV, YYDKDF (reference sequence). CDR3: CATSRDRSRTDTQYF. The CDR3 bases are TGTGCCACCAGCAGAGACAGATCTCGCACAGATACGCAGTATTTT.

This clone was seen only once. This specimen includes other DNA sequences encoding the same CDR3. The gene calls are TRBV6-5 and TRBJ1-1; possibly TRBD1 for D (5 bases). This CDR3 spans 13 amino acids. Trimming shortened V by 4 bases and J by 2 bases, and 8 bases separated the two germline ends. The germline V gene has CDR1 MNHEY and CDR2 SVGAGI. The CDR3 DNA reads TGTGCCAGCAGTTCGACAGAAAACACTGAAGCTTTCTTT. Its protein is CASSSTENTEAFF.

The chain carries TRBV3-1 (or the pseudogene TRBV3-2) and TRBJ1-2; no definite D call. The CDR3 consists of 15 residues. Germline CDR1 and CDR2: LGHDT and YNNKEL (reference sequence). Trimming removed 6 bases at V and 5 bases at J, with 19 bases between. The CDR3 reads CASRRGGEGVYGYTF. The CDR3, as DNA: TGTGCCAGCAGAAGAGGCGGGGAGGGAGTTTATGGCTACACCTTC.

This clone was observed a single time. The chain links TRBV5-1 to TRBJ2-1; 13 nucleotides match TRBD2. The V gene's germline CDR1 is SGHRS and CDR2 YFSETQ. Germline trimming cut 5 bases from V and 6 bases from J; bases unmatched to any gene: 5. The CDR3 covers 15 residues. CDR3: CASSSTSGGANEQFF. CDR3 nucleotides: TGCGCCAGCAGTTCCACTAGCGGGGGGGCCAATGAGCAGTTCTTC. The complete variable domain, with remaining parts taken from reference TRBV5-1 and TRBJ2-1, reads KAGVTQTPRYLIKTRGQQVTLSCSPISGHRSVSWYQQTPGQGLQFLFEYFSETQRNKGNFPGRFSGRQFSNSRSEMNVSTLELGDSALYLCASSSTSGGANEQFFGPGTRLTVL.

CDR3 amino acids: CASSYLTPGLAGGPGTGELFF. DNA for the CDR3: TGTGCCAGCAGTTACCTTACCCCGGGACTAGCGGGAGGGCCCGGCACCGGGGAGCTGTTTTTT. The gene calls are TRBV6-2 or TRBV6-3 and TRBJ2-2; the match to TRBD2 covers 16 bases. Trimming removed 2 bases from V and 4 bases from J; junction bases left unmatched: 13. CDR3 length equals 21 residues. The germline CDR1 and CDR2 sequences are MNHEY and SVGEGT.

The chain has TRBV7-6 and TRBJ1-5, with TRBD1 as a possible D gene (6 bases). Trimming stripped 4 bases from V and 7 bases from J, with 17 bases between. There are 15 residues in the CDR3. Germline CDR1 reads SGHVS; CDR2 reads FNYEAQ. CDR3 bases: TGTGCCAGCAGCTCCCTACCAGGGGCAGGGCAGCCCCAGCATTTT. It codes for CASSSLPGAGQPQHF.

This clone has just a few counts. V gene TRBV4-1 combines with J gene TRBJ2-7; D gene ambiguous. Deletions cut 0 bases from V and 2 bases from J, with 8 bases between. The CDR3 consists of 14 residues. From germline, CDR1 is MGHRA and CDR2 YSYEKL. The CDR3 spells CASSQEAFAYEQYF. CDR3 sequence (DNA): TGCGCCAGCAGCCAAGAAGCGTTTGCCTACGAGCAGTACTTC.

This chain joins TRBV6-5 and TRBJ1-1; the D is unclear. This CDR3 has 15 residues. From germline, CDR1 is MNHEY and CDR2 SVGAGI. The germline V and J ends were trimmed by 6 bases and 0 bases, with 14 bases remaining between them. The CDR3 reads CASRGNRAMNTEAFF. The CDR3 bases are TGTGCCAGCAGGGGCAATCGAGCAATGAACACTGAAGCTTTCTTT.

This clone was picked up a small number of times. The CDR3, as DNA: TGTGCCAGCAGCAAAGGGACAGGGAATACCGCGTACGAGCAGTACTTC. Translated: CASSKGTGNTAYEQYF. V usage is TRBV5-4 and J usage is TRBJ2-7; 9 bases agree with TRBD1. This CDR3 is 16 amino acids long. Germline loops: CDR1 SGHNT, CDR2 YYREEE (reference sequence). Trimming at V came to 4 bases and at J to 4 bases, leaving 12 bases not matched to a gene.

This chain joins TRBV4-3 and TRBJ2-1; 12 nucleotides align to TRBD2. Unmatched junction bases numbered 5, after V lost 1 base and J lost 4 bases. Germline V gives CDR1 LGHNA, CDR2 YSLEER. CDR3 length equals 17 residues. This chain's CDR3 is CASSQGLGTSGYNEQFF. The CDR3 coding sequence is TGCGCCAGCAGCCAAGGGCTTGGGACTAGCGGGTACAATGAGCAGTTCTTC.

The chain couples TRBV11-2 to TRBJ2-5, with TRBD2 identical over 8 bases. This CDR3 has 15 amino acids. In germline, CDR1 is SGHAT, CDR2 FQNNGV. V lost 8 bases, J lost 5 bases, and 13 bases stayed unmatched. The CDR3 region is CASSLGGGGGETQYF. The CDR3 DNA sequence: TGTGCCAGCTCCCTCGGGGGGGGCGGAGGGGAGACCCAGTACTTC.

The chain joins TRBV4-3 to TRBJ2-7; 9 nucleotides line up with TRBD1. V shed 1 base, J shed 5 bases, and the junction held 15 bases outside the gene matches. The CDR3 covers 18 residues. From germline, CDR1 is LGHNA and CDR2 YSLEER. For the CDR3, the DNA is TGCGCCAGCAGCCAAGTGTTATTTGGGACAGGGAGCCCGAACGAGCAGTACTTC. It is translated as CASSQVLFGTGSPNEQYF.

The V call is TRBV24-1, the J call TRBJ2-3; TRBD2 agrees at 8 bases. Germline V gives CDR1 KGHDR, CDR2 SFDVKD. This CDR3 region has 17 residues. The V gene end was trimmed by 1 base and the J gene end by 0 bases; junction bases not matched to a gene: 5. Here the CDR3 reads CATSDFLAGGSTDTQYF. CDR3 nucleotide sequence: TGTGCCACCAGTGATTTTTTGGCGGGGGGAAGCACAGATACGCAGTATTTT.

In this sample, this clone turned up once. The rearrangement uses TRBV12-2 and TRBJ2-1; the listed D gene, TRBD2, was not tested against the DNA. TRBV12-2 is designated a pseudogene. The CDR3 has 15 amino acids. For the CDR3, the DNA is TGTGCAAGTCGCCCCCTGGGGTTAGCGTGCAATGAGCAGTTCTTC. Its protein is CASRPLGLACNEQFF.